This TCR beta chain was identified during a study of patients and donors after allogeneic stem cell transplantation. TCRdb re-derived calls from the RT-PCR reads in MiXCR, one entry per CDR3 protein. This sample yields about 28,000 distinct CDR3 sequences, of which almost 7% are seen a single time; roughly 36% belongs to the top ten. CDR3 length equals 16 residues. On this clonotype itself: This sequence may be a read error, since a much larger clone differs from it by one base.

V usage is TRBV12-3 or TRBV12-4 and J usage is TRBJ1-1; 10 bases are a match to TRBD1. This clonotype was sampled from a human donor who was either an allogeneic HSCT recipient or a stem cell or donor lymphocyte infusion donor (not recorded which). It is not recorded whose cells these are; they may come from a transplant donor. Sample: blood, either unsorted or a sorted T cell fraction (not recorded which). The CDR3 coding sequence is TGTGCCAGCAGTTTTAGGACAGGGGGAATGAACACTGAAGCTTACTTT. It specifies CASSFRTGGMNTEAYF.